This T cell receptor (beta chain) was found in a study of monozygotic twins with inflammatory bowel disease. Notes on the study in general: Healthy co-twins exceeded IBD patients in TCRbeta diversity as measured by inverse Simpson.

Germline V gene sequence: CDR1 GTSNPN, CDR2 SVGIG (reference sequence). The CDR3 is 15 amino acids. As concerns this clonotype: The antigen remains unidentified.

No DNA is given; TCRdb re-called the 5' RACE reads and lists each CDR3 protein once. The listing contains 330,000 or so distinct CDR3 sequences. V and J are TRBV30 and TRBJ2-3; absent DNA, TCRdb's TRBD2 call cannot be checked. The sequence was collected from a human donor with ulcerative colitis or Crohn's disease, or a healthy co-twin of an affected twin (not recorded which). Sample: blood. CDR3: CAWCPRLAGTDTQYF. The whole variable domain, filled in from reference TRBV30 and TRBJ2-3, reads SQTIHQWPATLVQPVGSPLSLECTVEGTSNPNLYWYRQAAGRGLQLLFYSVGIGQISSEVPQNLSASRPQDRQFILSSKKLLLSDSGFYLCAWCPRLAGTDTQYFGPGTRLTVL.